This is a list of T cell receptor beta chains from one sample in a study of T-cell reconstitution after alpha-beta-depleted transplantation in children. TCRdb reprocessed the PCR reads with MiXCR, giving one entry per CDR3 protein. The table has 700,000 to 850,000 distinct CDR3 sequences, 15% to 20% seen once. Sequencing used PBMCs, mostly from graft donor cells, obtained 360 days after TCRalphabeta/CD19-depleted stem cell transplant. The receptors shown here come from a male patient younger than 18 who had a stem cell transplant for acute lymphoblastic leukemia, so the T cells may come from the graft donor. The CDR3 runs from the conserved cysteine through the conserved F or W. D genes are given only for firm matches. Only part of the rows carry a size: once, few, many, or a class if the clone is expanded.

>TRBV27|TRBJ2-1|many|TRBD2
TGTGCCGTCCGCAGGGGGAGCGGGAGGGACAATGAGCAGTTCTTC
CAVRRGSGRDNEQFF
>TRBV3-1|TRBJ2-2|NA|NA
TGTGCCAGCAGCCAGCCGGGACTTCCCCTCGCCGGGGAGCTGTTTTTT
CASSQPGLPLAGELFF
>TRBV5-1|TRBJ2-1|few|TRBD1
TGCGCCAGCAGCTGGACAGGGAAAGAGCAGTTCTTC
CASSWTGKEQFF
>TRBV5-1|TRBJ2-2|many|NA
TGTGCCAGCAGTTTCCACACCGGGGAGCTGTTTTTT
CASSFHTGELFF
>TRBV20-1|TRBJ2-4|few|TRBD2
TGCAGTGCCTTCATTGGGAGGGTGACCAAAAACATTCAGTACTTC
CSAFIGRVTKNIQYF
>TRBV2|TRBJ1-2|few|NA
TGTGCCAGCAGTGACCCGGCGACAGCCTATGGCTACACCTTC
CASSDPATAYGYTF
>TRBV7-9|TRBJ2-2|NA|NA
TGTGCCAGCAGCTCGGTAGAAACGGTGGCCGGGGAGCTGTTTTTT
CASSSVETVAGELFF
>TRBV20-1|TRBJ2-1|many|TRBD2
TGCAGTGCCCCCCCCGGGCCTAGCGGGAGAAAAGGCAATGAGCAGTTCTTC
CSAPPGPSGRKGNEQFF
>TRBV27|TRBJ2-7|NA|NA
TGTGCCAGCAGCGCACGACTATTCAGGGCCCCGAGCTCCTACGAGCAGTACTTC
CASSARLFRAPSSYEQYF
>TRBV20-1|TRBJ2-7|many|TRBD1
TGCAGTGCCGGCGGGACAGGCTCCTACGAGCAGTACTTC
CSAGGTGSYEQYF
>TRBV5-1|TRBJ2-5|NA|TRBD2
TGCGCCAGCAGCTTGTTGGCAGGGAGGGTCGGGGAGACCCAGTACTTC
CASSLLAGRVGETQYF
>TRBV2|TRBJ1-1|few|NA
TGTGCCAGCAGTCGGGCACTAATGAACACTGAAGCTTTCTTT
CASSRALMNTEAFF
>TRBV12-3/TRBV12-4|TRBJ1-6|many|NA
TGTGCCAGCAGTTTAGATCCGATATCACCCCTCCACTTT
CASSLDPISPLHF
>TRBV7-2|TRBJ2-1|many|TRBD2
TGTGCCAGCAGCTTAGGGACTAGCGGGAGGTTCGGGGATGAGCAGTTCTTC
CASSLGTSGRFGDEQFF
>TRBV7-6|TRBJ2-7|NA|TRBD2
TGTGCCAGCAGCTTAGGGACAGCGGGAGATCCCTACGAGCAGTACTTC
CASSLGTAGDPYEQYF
>TRBV20-1|TRBJ2-1|many|TRBD2
TGCAGTGCTAGTAAAGCGGGATTCTCCTACAATGAGCAGTTCTTC
CSASKAGFSYNEQFF
>TRBV5-1|TRBJ2-3|many|TRBD2
TGCGCCAGCAGCCTCATGACTAGCGGGAGACCAGATACGCAGTATTTT
CASSLMTSGRPDTQYF
>TRBV5-1|TRBJ2-1|few|NA
TGCGCCAGCAGCTTAAGGGTCAATGAGCAGTTCTTC
CASSLRVNEQFF
>TRBV11-2|TRBJ2-5|few|TRBD1
TGTGCCAGCAGCTTAGCCACCTCAGGGGGCAGGGAGACCCAGTACTTC
CASSLATSGGRETQYF
>TRBV5-1|TRBJ1-4|few|TRBD1
TGCGCCAGCAGCTGGACAGGGGGTCTTGCAACTAATGAAAAACTGTTTTTT
CASSWTGGLATNEKLFF
>TRBV12-3/TRBV12-4|TRBJ2-3|few|NA
TGTGCCAGCAGTTTAGGTGCCGACAGGAACACAGATACGCAGTATTTT
CASSLGADRNTDTQYF
>TRBV28|TRBJ2-5|NA|NA
TGTGCCAGCAGTTTTGGGGTGAACGGGGAAGAGACCCAGTACTTC
CASSFGVNGEETQYF
>TRBV24-1|TRBJ2-3|few|NA
TGTGCCACCAGTGACCCTTCCCGTCGAGCAGGGGGCACAGATACGCAGTATTTT
CATSDPSRRAGGTDTQYF